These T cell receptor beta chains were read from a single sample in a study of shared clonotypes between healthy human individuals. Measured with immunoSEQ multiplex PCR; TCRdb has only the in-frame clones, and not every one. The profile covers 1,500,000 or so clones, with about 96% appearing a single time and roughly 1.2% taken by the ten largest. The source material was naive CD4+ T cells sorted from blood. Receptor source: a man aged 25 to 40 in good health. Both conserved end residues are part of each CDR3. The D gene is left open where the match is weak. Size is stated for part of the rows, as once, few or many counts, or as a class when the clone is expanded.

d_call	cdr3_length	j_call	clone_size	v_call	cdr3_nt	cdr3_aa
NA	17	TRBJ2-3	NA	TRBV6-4	TGTGCCAGCAGCCCCCGGGCCCCAGGATACCCTACAGATACGCAGTATTTT	CASSPRAPGYPTDTQYF
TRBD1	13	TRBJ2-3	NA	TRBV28	TGTGCCAGCAGACCCCAGGGGGAAGATACGCAGTATTTT	CASRPQGEDTQYF
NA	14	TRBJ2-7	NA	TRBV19	TGTGCCAGTAGCCCAATCCCAGTAGTCGGCGAGCAGTACTTC	CASSPIPVVGEQYF
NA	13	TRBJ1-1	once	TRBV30	TGTGCCTGGAGGTCGACAGGAAAGGCGTTAGCTTTCTTT	CAWRSTGKALAFF
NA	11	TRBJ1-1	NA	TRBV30	TGTGCCTGGAGTGTACTAACTGAAGCTTTCTTT	CAWSVLTEAFF
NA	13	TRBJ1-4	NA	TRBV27	TGTGCCAGTTCCAGACAGGAGTCTGAAAAACTGTTTTTT	CASSRQESEKLFF
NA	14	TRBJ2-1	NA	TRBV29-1	TGCAGCGTTGGACTAGTATTGCTCTACAATGAGCAGTTCTTC	CSVGLVLLYNEQFF
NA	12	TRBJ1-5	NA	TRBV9	TGTGCCAGCAGCGTAGGGGATCAGCCCCAGCATTTT	CASSVGDQPQHF
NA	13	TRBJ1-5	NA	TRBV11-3	TGTGCCAGCAGCTGGGGCATCAATCAGCCCCAGCATTTT	CASSWGINQPQHF
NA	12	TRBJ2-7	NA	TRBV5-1	TGCGCCAGCAGCCCGGACAGATACGAGCAGTACTTC	CASSPDRYEQYF
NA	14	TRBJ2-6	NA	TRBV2	TGTGCCAGCAGTGTTTCCTCTGGGGCCAACGTCCTGACTTTC	CASSVSSGANVLTF
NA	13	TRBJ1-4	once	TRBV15	TGTGCCACCAGCAGAGCAGGTGCTGAAAAACTGTTTTTT	CATSRAGAEKLFF
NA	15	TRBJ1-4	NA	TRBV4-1	TGCGCCAGCAGCCAAGAGGGGAGTCGTAATGAAAAACTGTTTTTT	CASSQEGSRNEKLFF
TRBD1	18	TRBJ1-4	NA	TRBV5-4	TGTGCCAGCAGCTCCGCGCAGGGGGGGATTGCAACTAATGAAAAACTGTTTTTT	CASSSAQGGIATNEKLFF